This TCR beta chain was observed in a study of T cell clones after liver transplantation. Study-wide context: TCRbeta sequencing after a pre-transplant mixed lymphocyte reaction identified graft-donor-reactive clones, later tracked in post-transplant blood.

This clone was found once. Germline CDR1 reads SEHNR; CDR2 reads FQNEAQ (reference sequence). This CDR3 is built from 12 residues. V was shortened by 2 bases and J by 4 bases, with 3 bases between the two germline ends. Method: immunoSEQ multiplex PCR; TCRdb's copy keeps in-frame clones and lacks some. The table has 45,000 to 60,000 clones, roughly nine tenths seen once. Sequences were derived from CD8+ T cells from blood, sampled 12 months after liver transplant. This receptor was obtained from a human patient who received a liver transplant. Part of the T cells may come from the graft donor. The V gene is TRBV7-9, the J gene TRBJ1-5; D not certain. CDR3 amino acids: CASSLMNQPQHF. CDR3 DNA: TGTGCCAGCAGCTTAATGAATCAGCCCCAGCATTTT.